This T cell receptor (beta chain) was sequenced in a study of T-cell memory formation after mild COVID-19. Study-wide results and limits: Researchers could not confirm that second-wave clones peaking on day 37 targeted SARS-CoV-2. A second wave expanding day 15 to 37 was CD4+-biased; contracting clones were balanced. The main location of contracting CD4+ clones was CM and EM, and that of contracting CD8+ clones was EMRA.

This clonotype was detected a few times. The antigen remains undetermined. CDR1 and CDR2 (germline): MNHEY, SVGAGI. The CDR3 consists of 14 residues. The V gene lost 6 bases and the J gene lost 0 bases, with 10 bases spanning the gap. TCRdb reprocessed the 5' RACE reads via MiXCR and lists one record per CDR3 protein. The table records over 300,000 distinct CDR3 sequences, under 25% of them present only once. Sequencing was carried out using PBMCs or a T cell subset sorted from them (not recorded which). The origin of this receptor is a man aged 18 to 30 who had mild COVID-19 (a few samples of this study predate the infection). Cell type and time point are not known. The V and J genes are TRBV6-5 and TRBJ2-3; D is uncertain. CDR3 sequence (DNA): TGTGCCAGCAGGTTGGGCAGTAGCACAGATACGCAGTATTTT. Translating it yields CASRLGSSTDTQYF.